Each of the 19 T cell receptor beta chains below was sequenced from the same sample in a study of early T cells in non-severe SARS-CoV-2 infection. One entry per CDR3 protein results from TCRdb running MiXCR on the 5' RACE reads. Seen here are about 36,000 distinct CDR3 sequences, under 7% observed once, and the top ten hold under 25%. The sequencing here drew on whole blood, taken at baseline. The receptors here all came from an adult who was a healthcare worker with PCR-confirmed SARS-CoV-2 infection or an uninfected control (not recorded which).

This clonotype was picked up a small number of times. The V and J genes are TRBV5-1 and TRBJ2-7, with D possibly called TRBD1 or TRBD2 (6 bases each). The CDR3 has 17 amino acids. Germline V gives CDR1 SGHRS, CDR2 YFSETQ. Trimming pared 0 bases from V and 5 bases from J, leaving 21 bases between. CDR3 nucleotides: TGCGCCAGCAGCTTGGCGGGTGGCGGGACATCGCACCACGAGCAGTACTTC. Encoded protein: CASSLAGGGTSHHEQYF.

This chain uses TRBV11-2 with TRBJ2-7; the D gene is possibly TRBD2 (6 bases). V dropped 7 bases and J dropped 2 bases, with 15 bases sitting between them. Germline V CDR1 and CDR2: SGHAT, FQNNGV. The CDR3 runs to 14 residues. Here the CDR3 DNA reads TGTGCCAGCACCTCCCCCCGGAGGGCCTACGAGCAGTACTTC. Protein product: CASTSPRRAYEQYF.

Ten or more counts support this clonotype. The rearrangement joins TRBV6-4 to TRBJ2-6; the D is unclear. Germline V gene sequence: CDR1 MRHNA, CDR2 SNTAGT. With 0 bases removed from V and 2 bases from J, the gap between germline ends came to 5 bases. This CDR3 has 15 amino acids. This CDR3 is CASSDSRTGANVLTF. Written as DNA, the CDR3 is TGTGCCAGCAGTGACTCTAGAACTGGGGCCAACGTCCTGACTTTC.

This clonotype was found many times. CDR3: CAAARGREQYF. In nucleotides, the CDR3 is TGTGCCGCCGCCCGGGGGCGCGAGCAGTACTTC. The chain uses TRBV6-5 and TRBJ2-7; possibly TRBD1 or TRBD2 for D (6 bases each). The CDR3 is 11 residues long. Trimming cost V 11 bases and J 6 bases, with 14 bases left between them. The germline gives CDR1 MNHEY, CDR2 SVGAGI.

This clonotype has a count of ten or more. This sequence joins TRBV27 and TRBJ2-1; 12 bases match TRBD2. The CDR3 runs to 14 residues. CDR1 MNHEY and CDR2 SMNVEV come from the germline V gene (reference sequence). V shed 5 bases, J shed 6 bases, and the junction held 2 bases outside the gene matches. The DNA for the CDR3 is TGTGCCAGCAGTAGACTAGCGGGGGTCAATGAGCAGTTCTTC. Its protein is CASSRLAGVNEQFF.

The sample holds a few counts of this clonotype. The chain joins TRBV10-3 to TRBJ2-7; D gene uncertain. The CDR3 is 11 residues long. Looked up from germline, CDR1 is ENHRY and CDR2 is SYGVKD. Trimming shortened V by 0 bases and J by 6 bases, and 3 bases separated the two germline ends. The CDR3 here is CAISESIEQYF. In nucleotides, the CDR3 is TGTGCCATCAGTGAGTCGATCGAGCAGTACTTC.

The table lists this clonotype with many counts. V is TRBV4-2 and J is TRBJ2-1; possible D gene TRBD2, 5 bases. V was shortened by 2 bases and J by 3 bases, with 11 bases between the two germline ends. The CDR3 has 15 amino acids. Looked up from germline, CDR1 is LGHNA and CDR2 is YNFKEQ. CDR3 amino acids: CASSQMVEGYNEQFF. The DNA for the CDR3 is TGTGCCAGCAGCCAAATGGTTGAGGGCTACAATGAGCAGTTCTTC.

This clonotype has at least ten counts. This chain joins TRBV19 and TRBJ2-3; D uncertain. Germline V CDR1 and CDR2: LNHDA, SQIVND (reference sequence). V lost 9 bases, J lost 6 bases, and 19 bases lay in between. The CDR3 length is 14 residues. The CDR3 sequence: CASQRHRTADTQYF. The CDR3 DNA sequence: TGTGCCAGCCAAAGACACCGTACTGCGGATACGCAGTATTTT.

This clonotype showed up just a few times. The chain links TRBV3-1 to TRBJ2-5; D not certain. This CDR3 contains 12 residues. Germline CDR1 is LGHDT and CDR2 is YNNKEL (reference sequence). Trimming removed 0 bases from V and 7 bases from J, with 6 bases in between. CDR3 bases: TGTGCCAGCAGCCAAGACTTCGGGACCCAGTACTTC. Amino acid sequence: CASSQDFGTQYF.

This chain uses TRBV27 with TRBJ2-3; 8 bases are shared with TRBD2. Per germline, CDR1 MNHEY and CDR2 SMNVEV (reference sequence). The CDR3 has 15 amino acids. The ends lost 5 bases at V and 6 bases at J; junction bases unmatched: 10. CDR3 sequence (DNA): TGTGCCAGCAGTGCGGGAGCGGGAGTTTACGATACGCAGTATTTT. It yields the protein CASSAGAGVYDTQYF.

This clonotype was observed a few times. The genes are TRBV24-1 and TRBJ2-5, with TRBD1 matching over 8 bases. V shed 2 bases and J 1 base; nucleotides not matched to a gene: 8. CDR3 length: 17 amino acids. The germline gives CDR1 KGHDR, CDR2 SFDVKD. CDR3 protein: CATSDSRGRDRQETQYF. CDR3 bases: TGTGCCACCAGTGATTCCAGGGGGCGTGACCGCCAAGAGACCCAGTACTTC.

In its sample, this clonotype was seen many times. The rearrangement uses TRBV10-2 and TRBJ2-3; D might be TRBD1 or TRBD2, each matching 5 bases. From germline, CDR1 is WSHSY and CDR2 SAAADI. V dropped 4 bases and J dropped 0 bases, with 17 bases sitting between them. The CDR3 is 17 residues long. The CDR3 loop reads CASSGGFGSASTDTQYF. In nucleotides, the CDR3 is TGCGCCAGCAGTGGGGGGTTCGGCAGTGCTAGCACAGATACGCAGTATTTT.

The sample holds many counts of this clonotype. CDR3 DNA: TGTGCCAGCAGTTACAGTGGACTAGCGGGAGTCTACAATGAGCAGTTCTTC. Its protein product is CASSYSGLAGVYNEQFF. V usage is TRBV2 and J usage is TRBJ2-1; the match to TRBD2 covers 13 bases. V was pared by 5 bases and J by 3 bases, with 7 bases of the junction left unmatched. Germline lookup yields CDR1 SNHLY and CDR2 FYNNEI. There are 17 residues in the CDR3.

This clonotype was picked up a small number of times. V usage is TRBV9 and J usage is TRBJ1-6, with D uncertain. The length of the CDR3 is 14 residues. The germline V gene has CDR1 SGDLS and CDR2 YYNGEE. The V gene lost 0 bases and the J gene lost 5 bases, with 6 bases spanning the gap. CDR3 DNA sequence: TGTGCCAGCAGCGTAGGCCAGAATAATTCACCCCTCCACTTT. Translated, it gives CASSVGQNNSPLHF.

The chain links TRBV6-6 to TRBJ2-7; D remains unclear. Per the germline V gene, CDR1 is MNHNY and CDR2 is SVGAGI (reference sequence). Trimming stripped 6 bases from V and 4 bases from J, with 16 bases between. The CDR3 has 14 amino acids. For the CDR3, the DNA is TGTGCCAGCAGCCCGCCCTGGAGTCGGTACGAGCAGTACTTC. It translates to CASSPPWSRYEQYF.

This clonotype was picked up many times. This chain uses TRBV15 with TRBJ1-1; D gene unclear. The CDR3 length is 14 residues. V lost 1 base, J lost 6 bases, and 12 bases lay in between. CDR1 and CDR2 from the germline V gene are LNHNV and YYDKDF (reference sequence). CDR3 bases: TGTGCCACCAGCAGAGCCCGAGGAAAGCCTGAAGCTTTCTTT. As protein: CATSRARGKPEAFF. Full variable domain (rest looked up from reference TRBV15 and TRBJ1-1): DAMVIQNPRYQVTQFGKPVTLSCSQTLNHNVMYWYQQKSSQAPKLLFHYYDKDFNNEADTPDNFQSRRPNTSFCFLDIRSPGLGDTAMYLCATSRARGKPEAFFGQGTRLTVV.

This clonotype came up many times. The genes are TRBV6-1 and TRBJ2-1; D perhaps matches TRBD1 (5 bases). The CDR3 has 14 residues. The V gene lost 7 bases and the J gene lost 6 bases, with 16 bases spanning the gap. CDR1 MNHNS and CDR2 SASEGT come from the germline V gene. The CDR3 DNA sequence: TGTGCCAGCACCCAAAGCGCCCAGGGCAATGAGCAGTTCTTC. Residues: CASTQSAQGNEQFF.

The chain couples TRBV14 to TRBJ2-1; tentatively, D is TRBD2 (5 bases). The CDR3 consists of 16 residues. Per the germline V gene, CDR1 is SGHDN and CDR2 is FVKESK. The V end lost 2 bases, the J end lost 0 bases, and 11 bases lay between the germline ends. The CDR3 region is CASSQWFGISYNEQFF. In nucleotides, the CDR3 is TGTGCCAGCAGCCAATGGTTCGGGATCTCCTACAATGAGCAGTTCTTC. The complete variable domain, with remaining parts taken from reference TRBV14 and TRBJ2-1, reads EAGVTQFPSHSVIEKGQTVTLRCDPISGHDNLYWYRRVMGKEIKFLLHFVKESKQDESGMPNNRFLAERTGGTYSTLKVQPAELEDSGVYFCASSQWFGISYNEQFFGPGTRLTVL.

The chain joins TRBV30 to TRBJ1-1, with a possible D match to TRBD1 (6 bases). Trimming left V 5 bases short and J 5 bases short, with 15 bases between. The CDR3 totals 13 residues. In germline, CDR1 is GTSNPN, CDR2 SVGIG (reference sequence). The CDR3, as DNA: TGTGCCTGGGACACAGGGAAGGGGACTGAAGCTTTCTTT. Its translation is CAWDTGKGTEAFF.